The clone carrying this T cell receptor (beta chain) was seen only a few times. The data stem from a study of T cells after yellow fever vaccination. Unmatched junction bases numbered 14, after V lost 1 base and J lost 0 bases. The germline gives CDR1 SGHAT, CDR2 FQNNGV. The CDR3 is 20 amino acids. TCRdb passed the 5' RACE reads through MiXCR, listing each CDR3 protein once. Seen here are approximately 550,000 distinct CDR3 sequences, 19% observed once, and the top ten hold roughly an eighth. The sequence came from a man aged 25 to 40 who received the YFV17D yellow fever vaccine. This specimen was PBMCs, taken 15 days after the yellow fever booster vaccination. This chain connects TRBV11-2 to TRBJ2-1; 8 nucleotides line up with TRBD2. The DNA for the CDR3 is TGTGCCAGCAGCTTAGTTTATTGGGGCTCTAGCGGGCTCTCCTACAATGAGCAGTTCTTC. Translation gives CASSLVYWGSSGLSYNEQFF.